A selection of T cell receptor beta chains follows, all from one sample in a study of technical replicates of blood from a handful of donors. The table came from immunoSEQ multiplex PCR; TCRdb's copy has only in-frame clones and leaves some out. This table has about 59,000 clones, just under 95% appearing once. Material: PBMCs. The receptors here all came from a human donor in good health. Some clones in this sample may be carry-over from other donors' samples. Both conserved end residues are part of each CDR3.

TRBJ2-1 TRBV4-3 CVESGQRVGEQFF
TRBJ1-2 TRBV5-6 CASSRRTGTGLLGYTF
TRBJ2-7 TRBV27 CASSTSGTGGQWYEQYF
TRBJ2-2 TRBV9 CASSIGLSAGELFF
TRBJ2-1 TRBV7-9 CASSSSTSGSYNEQFF
TRBJ2-3 TRBV5-1 CASSLGTGSKQDTQYF
TRBJ2-1 TRBV5-4 CASSGPGQRVHNEQFF
TRBJ2-7 TRBV5-6 CASSFGTGGFDEQYF
TRBJ2-2 TRBV5-4 CASSLGLAGDTGELFF
TRBJ2-6 TRBV21-1 CAGTDPHSGANVLTF
TRBJ2-1 TRBV7-2 CASSLVSSGRVVGYNEQFF
TRBJ1-2 TRBV7-3 CASSRDRANYGYTF
TRBJ1-5 TRBV9 CASSVGGGNQPQHF
TRBJ1-6 TRBV2 CASSVQGAYSPLHF
TRBJ2-1 TRBV30 CAWRGSGGYNEQFF
TRBJ2-1 TRBV2 CASSEGPDNNEQFF
TRBJ2-1 TRBV7-6 CASSLLRGGIYLYNEQFF
TRBJ2-5 TRBV27 CASTYTTDGEKLETQYF
TRBJ2-2 TRBV5-1 CASSLGDIGAELFF
TRBJ1-6 TRBV7-2 CASSFRTGPEGAPLHF
TRBJ2-7 TRBV5-3 CARSRTSGRARTLTYEQYF
TRBJ2-7 TRBV11-2 CASSPGLRSSYEQYF
TRBJ2-1 TRBV19 CASRSKGSAGGNEQFF
TRBJ2-7 TRBV30 CAWRQGNSYEQYF
TRBJ1-4 TRBV21-1 CASATGREGGNEKLFF
TRBJ2-7 TRBV19 CASSVTSGTYEQYF
TRBJ1-5 TRBV4-1 CASSHGQGGDQPQHF
TRBJ2-7 TRBV7-9 CASSLGRAQKYEQYF
TRBJ1-1 TRBV5-1 CASRAGTGGSRTEAFF
TRBJ1-1 TRBV11-2 CASSLDQGTEAFF
TRBJ1-5 TRBV10-2 CASSGGGGNQPQHF
TRBJ2-3 TRBV5-1 CASSPPRLAGAADTQYF
TRBJ1-5 TRBV30 CAWSAGFNQPQHF
TRBJ2-5 TRBV10-3 CAISDTLAGGRETQYF
TRBJ2-7 TRBV9 CASSVEFSGRWLQYF
TRBJ1-2 TRBV6-1 CASSEYSNNYGYTF
TRBJ1-1 TRBV5-4 CASSFGGQEDTEAFF